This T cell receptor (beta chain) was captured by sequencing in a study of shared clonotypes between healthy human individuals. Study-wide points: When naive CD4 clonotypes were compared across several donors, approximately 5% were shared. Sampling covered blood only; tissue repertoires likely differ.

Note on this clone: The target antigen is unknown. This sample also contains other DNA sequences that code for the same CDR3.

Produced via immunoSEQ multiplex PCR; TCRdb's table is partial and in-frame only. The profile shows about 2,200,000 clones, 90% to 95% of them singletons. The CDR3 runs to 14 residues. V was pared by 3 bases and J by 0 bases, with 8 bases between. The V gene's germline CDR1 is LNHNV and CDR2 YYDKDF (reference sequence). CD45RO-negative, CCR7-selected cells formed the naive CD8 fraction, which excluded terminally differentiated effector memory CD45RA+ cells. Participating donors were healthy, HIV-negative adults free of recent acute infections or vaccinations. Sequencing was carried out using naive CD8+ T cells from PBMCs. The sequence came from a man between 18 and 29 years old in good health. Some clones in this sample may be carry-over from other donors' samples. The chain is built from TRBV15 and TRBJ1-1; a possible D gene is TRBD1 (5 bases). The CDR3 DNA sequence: TGTGCCACCAGCAGTGGGGGACTGAACACTGAAGCTTTCTTT. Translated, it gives CATSSGGLNTEAFF.